The T cell receptor beta chain under discussion was sequenced for a study of technical replicates of blood from a handful of donors. Assay: immunoSEQ multiplex PCR; the TCRdb copy retains only in-frame clones and omits some. The sample yields about 34,000 clones, approximately 90% seen once. The CDR3 totals 14 residues. Per the germline V gene, CDR1 is LGHNA and CDR2 is YNFKEQ. With 4 bases clipped from V and 9 bases from J, the junction kept 6 bases outside the gene matches. Sequencing was performed on PBMCs. The source is a human donor in good health. Some clones in this sample may be carry-over from other donors' samples. The chain uses TRBV4-2 and TRBJ1-5, with 10 bases matching TRBD1. CDR3 region: CASSPTGGGPPQHF. DNA for the CDR3: TGTGCCAGCAGCCCGACAGGGGGCGGTCCGCCCCAGCATTTT.